This T cell receptor (beta chain) was recovered during a study of OX40 agonist ivuxolimab in advanced cancers. Study overall: The diagnoses of dose-escalation patients were hepatocellular carcinoma, melanoma, renal cell or head and neck cancer.

At cycle 4 day 1, cycle 7 day 1, and baseline, blood was sampled. Assay: immunoSEQ multiplex PCR; the TCRdb copy retains only in-frame clones and omits some. The data show 65,000 to 85,000 clones, more than 90% seen once. Germline-derived CDR1 and CDR2 are MNHNS and SASEGT. Trimming shortened V by 6 bases and J by 0 bases, and 8 bases separated the two germline ends. CDR3 length: 14 residues. This sequence was found in an adult with an advanced solid tumor such as melanoma, head and neck, liver or kidney cancer. The V and J genes are TRBV6-1 and TRBJ1-4, with D hard to call. The sequences come from CD4+ or CD8+ T cells sorted from blood, collected in a trial of the OX40 agonist ivuxolimab. The CDR3 spells CASSLGATNEKLFF. The CDR3 DNA is TGTGCCAGCAGCTTAGGTGCAACTAATGAAAAACTGTTTTTT.